Below, 22 T cell receptor beta chains from the same sample are listed, as sequenced in a study of CD8 T cells in ankylosing spondylitis. TCRdb used MiXCR to reprocess the 5' RACE reads, holding one entry per CDR3 protein. Altogether 180,000 or so distinct CDR3 sequences are present, around 10% being singletons, with the ten largest covering 25% to 35%. Sequenced material: blood, either unsorted or a sorted T cell fraction (not recorded which). The source of these receptors is a male donor with ankylosing spondylitis or in good health (not recorded which).

This clonotype was counted many times. V usage is TRBV5-1 and J usage is TRBJ2-3; D could derive from TRBD1 or TRBD2 (6 bases each). Trimming cost V 0 bases and J 2 bases, with 13 bases left between them. Germline assignment: CDR1 SGHRS and CDR2 YFSETQ. This CDR3 comprises 16 residues. CDR3 sequence (DNA): TGCGCCAGCAGCTTGGCCAGGAGGGACAACACAGATACGCAGTATTTT. Protein: CASSLARRDNTDTQYF. Supplemented by reference TRBV5-1 and TRBJ2-3, the full variable domain reads KAGVTQTPRYLIKTRGQQVTLSCSPISGHRSVSWYQQTPGQGLQFLFEYFSETQRNKGNFPGRFSGRQFSNSRSEMNVSTLELGDSALYLCASSLARRDNTDTQYFGPGTRLTVL.

This clonotype was picked up a small number of times. The chain is built from TRBV20-1 and TRBJ2-1; D is unclear. CDR3 length equals 15 residues. With 1 base removed from V and 4 bases from J, the gap between germline ends came to 14 bases. Germline V gene sequence: CDR1 DFQATT, CDR2 SNEGSKA (reference sequence). CDR3 loop: CSARGPRSQYNEQFF. Written as DNA, the CDR3 is TGCAGTGCTAGAGGCCCCCGTTCTCAATACAATGAGCAGTTCTTC.

The rearrangement uses TRBV27 and TRBJ1-4; 11 bases align to TRBD1. This CDR3 region has 17 residues. J was trimmed by 8 bases and V by 5 bases; bases with no gene match: 13. CDR1 and CDR2 (germline): MNHEY, SMNVEV (reference sequence). CDR3 DNA sequence: TGTGCCAGCAGTGCCGGGACAGGGGGTAAGGACGAGGAAAAACTGTTTTTT. Translating gives CASSAGTGGKDEEKLFF.

The V and J genes are TRBV11-2 and TRBJ2-2; possibly TRBD1 or TRBD2 for D (5 bases each). The CDR3 consists of 16 residues. The ends were cut back, 0 bases at V and 7 bases at J, with 15 bases in the middle. Germline V gives CDR1 SGHAT, CDR2 FQNNGV. CDR3 sequence: CASSLERGAFNGELFF. The CDR3 nucleotides are TGTGCCAGCAGCTTAGAACGGGGCGCGTTTAACGGGGAGCTGTTTTTT.

Many counts were recorded for this clonotype. CDR3 residues: CASSPSRESYEQYF. In nucleotides, the CDR3 is TGTGCCAGCAGCCCCTCCAGGGAGTCCTACGAGCAGTACTTC. This rearrangement joins TRBV3-1 to TRBJ2-7, with D perhaps given as TRBD1 or TRBD2 (5 bases each). Per germline, CDR1 LGHDT and CDR2 YNNKEL (reference sequence). Trimming removed 4 bases at V and 1 base at J, with 11 bases between. The CDR3 is 14 amino acids.

This clonotype was seen many times. The chain uses TRBV4-2 and TRBJ2-7, with 8 bases lining up with TRBD1. J lost 3 bases, V lost 0 bases, and 4 bases had no gene match. The CDR3 extends over 15 amino acids. Germline CDR1 LGHNA, CDR2 YNFKEQ. CDR3: CASSQDPGQGYEQYF. CDR3 coding DNA: TGTGCCAGCAGCCAAGATCCCGGACAGGGCTACGAGCAGTACTTC.

This clonotype was detected only a few times. This could be a read error, since a much larger clone is one nucleotide away. This chain connects TRBV27 to TRBJ1-1, with D hard to call. CDR3 length equals 15 residues. V dropped 5 bases and J dropped 5 bases, with 18 bases sitting between them. The germline V gene encodes CDR1 MNHEY and CDR2 SMNVEV (reference sequence). The CDR3 is CASSLSKGHATEAFF. The CDR3 coding sequence is TGTGCCAGCAGTCTCTCAAAAGGTCATGCAACTGAAGCTTTCTTT.

Ten or more counts support this clonotype. J is TRBJ2-7 and V is TRBV27; the match to TRBD2 covers 10 bases. V shed 2 bases and J 2 bases; nucleotides not matched to a gene: 3. Germline CDR1 and CDR2: MNHEY and SMNVEV (reference sequence). This CDR3 is 15 amino acids long. The CDR3 here is CASSLSGGAPYEQYF. CDR3 nucleotides: TGTGCCAGCAGTTTAAGCGGGGGGGCCCCCTACGAGCAGTACTTC.

Note on this clonotype: Possible read error: a much larger clone is one base away. CDR3 nucleotides: TGTGCCAACAGCTCTGGACAGGGATCTCAGCCCCAGCATTTT. This translates into CANSSGQGSQPQHF. This rearrangement joins TRBV5-6 to TRBJ1-5; the match to TRBD1 covers 8 bases. CDR1 is SGHDT, CDR2 YYEEEE, per germline. This CDR3 is built from 14 residues.

The CDR3 region is CASSQAGIGSYEQYF. The CDR3 DNA sequence: TGTGCCAGCAGCCAAGCCGGGATTGGATCCTACGAGCAGTACTTC. This chain connects TRBV3-1 to TRBJ2-7; tentative D call: TRBD2 (5 bases). Germline V gene data show CDR1 as LGHDT and CDR2 as YNNKEL (reference sequence). V was pared by 1 base and J by 1 base, with 11 bases between. CDR3 length: 15 residues.

This clonotype was observed a handful of times. The CDR3 sequence: CAIQRGGESYEQYF. CDR3 nucleotide sequence: TGTGCCATTCAGCGCGGGGGGGAATCCTACGAGCAGTACTTC. The chain recombines TRBV10-3 with TRBJ2-7; 9 positions agree with TRBD2. CDR3 length equals 14 residues. Germline CDR1 reads ENHRY; CDR2 reads SYGVKD. The V segment lost 9 bases and the J segment 1 base; nucleotides outside the gene matches: 7.

This clonotype was recorded many times. The V gene is TRBV10-3, the J gene TRBJ1-2; no reliable D call. CDR1 is ENHRY, CDR2 SYGVKD, per germline. V was clipped by 8 bases and J by 0 bases, with 13 bases between them. This CDR3 has 14 residues. CDR3 sequence: CAIGPASSNYGYTF. CDR3 sequence (DNA): TGTGCCATCGGGCCGGCCAGCTCTAACTATGGCTACACCTTC.

This chain connects TRBV20-1 to TRBJ1-2; 8 positions agree with TRBD1. After removal of 4 bases from V and 0 bases from J, the junction contained 4 bases not matched to a gene. Germline V lookup: CDR1 DFQATT, CDR2 SNEGSKA (reference sequence). The length of the CDR3 is 14 residues. The CDR3 is CSATDRGPNYGYTF. As DNA, the CDR3 is TGCAGTGCTACCGACAGGGGACCTAACTATGGCTACACCTTC.

This clonotype was seen many times. This chain links TRBV14 with TRBJ2-3; possibly TRBD2 for D (6 bases). V lost 4 bases and J 4 bases, leaving 12 bases between the germline ends. This CDR3 comprises 14 residues. Per germline, CDR1 SGHDN and CDR2 FVKESK. The CDR3 sequence is CASSPFASADTQYF. In DNA, the CDR3 is TGTGCCAGCAGCCCTTTCGCTAGCGCAGATACGCAGTATTTT.

This clonotype was detected ten times or more. J is TRBJ1-4 and V is TRBV11-3; no clear D. Trimming stripped 5 bases from V and 6 bases from J, with 10 bases between. CDR1 SGHNT and CDR2 YENEEA come from the germline V gene. The CDR3 is 13 residues long. CDR3 nucleotide sequence: TGTGCCAGCAGCATCGGACCTGATGAAAAACTGTTTTTT. It specifies CASSIGPDEKLFF.

The chain couples TRBV14 to TRBJ1-1; D is uncertain. CDR3 size: 18 residues. From germline, CDR1 is SGHDN and CDR2 FVKESK. Trimming cost V 1 base and J 5 bases, with 23 bases left between them. The CDR3 coding sequence is TGTGCCAGCAGCCAAGGCGGGCGGATAGGGCCCAAGGGAACTGAAGCTTTCTTT. Residues: CASSQGGRIGPKGTEAFF.

This clonotype occurred many times. J is TRBJ1-2 and V is TRBV7-8; D perhaps matches TRBD1 (5 bases). In germline, CDR1 is SGHVS, CDR2 FQNEAQ. The CDR3 sequence is 12 residues long. The V end was cut by 5 bases, the J end by 6 bases, with 10 bases between. The chain's CDR3 is CASSLVGDGYTF. In nucleotides, the CDR3 is TGTGCCAGCAGCCTCGTGGGGGATGGCTACACCTTC.

Many counts were recorded for this clonotype. CDR3 protein: CSAREAGRETQYF. The DNA of the CDR3 is TGCAGTGCTAGAGAAGCGGGAAGGGAGACCCAGTACTTC. The chain employs TRBV20-1 and TRBJ2-5; TRBD2 matches 7 bases. Germline CDR1 is DFQATT and CDR2 is SNEGSKA (reference sequence). There are 13 residues in the CDR3. Unmatched junction bases numbered 3, after V lost 0 bases and J lost 5 bases.

The gene calls are TRBV5-1 and TRBJ1-5, with D perhaps TRBD1 (5 bases). Germline-derived CDR1 and CDR2 are SGHRS and YFSETQ. The CDR3 length is 16 residues. Trimming took 4 bases from V and 4 from J, leaving 18 bases between them. CDR3 loop: CASSPQGPGGNQPQHF. The CDR3 nucleotides are TGCGCCAGCAGCCCGCAGGGCCCCGGGGGTAATCAGCCCCAGCATTTT. The whole variable domain, filled in from reference TRBV5-1 and TRBJ1-5, reads KAGVTQTPRYLIKTRGQQVTLSCSPISGHRSVSWYQQTPGQGLQFLFEYFSETQRNKGNFPGRFSGRQFSNSRSEMNVSTLELGDSALYLCASSPQGPGGNQPQHFGDGTRLSIL.

The chain carries TRBV5-1 and TRBJ1-4; the match to TRBD1 covers 11 bases. The CDR3 totals 15 residues. Trimming removed 4 bases from V and 6 bases from J; junction bases left unmatched: 5. The V gene's germline CDR1 is SGHRS and CDR2 YFSETQ. Written as DNA, the CDR3 is TGCGCCAGCAGCCTAGGACAGGGGGCATATGAAAAACTGTTTTTT. Translated: CASSLGQGAYEKLFF. The complete variable domain, with remaining parts taken from reference TRBV5-1 and TRBJ1-4, reads KAGVTQTPRYLIKTRGQQVTLSCSPISGHRSVSWYQQTPGQGLQFLFEYFSETQRNKGNFPGRFSGRQFSNSRSEMNVSTLELGDSALYLCASSLGQGAYEKLFFGSGTQLSVL.

This clonotype occurred a few times. The CDR3 loop is CSARDWLAGESEQYF. The CDR3 DNA reads TGCAGTGCTAGAGATTGGCTAGCGGGAGAAAGCGAGCAGTACTTC. V is TRBV20-1 and J is TRBJ2-7, with 10 bases fitting TRBD2. Looked up from germline, CDR1 is DFQATT and CDR2 is SNEGSKA (reference sequence). Trimming removed 0 bases from V and 6 bases from J; junction bases left unmatched: 8. This CDR3 comprises 15 residues.

This clonotype has ten or more counts. The V call is TRBV6-6, the J call TRBJ2-7; 7 bases align to TRBD2. CDR1 MNHNY and CDR2 SVGAGI come from the germline V gene (reference sequence). After removal of 6 bases from V and 6 bases from J, the junction contained 8 bases not matched to a gene. The CDR3 totals 13 residues. The CDR3 bases are TGTGCCAGCAGGAACCGCGGGGGAGGCGAGCAGTACTTC. This encodes CASRNRGGGEQYF.